These 5 T cell receptor beta chains originate from one sample sequenced in a study of blood T cell repertoires in COVID-19. Generated by immunoSEQ multiplex PCR, the TCRdb table keeps only in-frame clones and is missing some. The repertoire holds roughly 380,000 clones, with around 87% as singletons. Sequenced input: PBMCs or T cells enriched from blood (not recorded which). Receptors were obtained from a man aged 25-45 years who had recovered from COVID-19.

The CDR3 is CASSSPTTANTGELFF. The CDR3 DNA is TGCGCCAGCAGCTCACCCACGACTGCAAACACCGGGGAGCTGTTTTTT. V gene TRBV5-1 combines with J gene TRBJ2-2; D is ambiguous. CDR1 SGHRS and CDR2 YFSETQ come from the germline V gene. This CDR3 region has 16 residues. V shed 3 bases and J shed 2 bases, with 14 bases lying between them.

The chain has TRBV7-9 and TRBJ1-5; D not resolved. The CDR3 sequence is 13 residues long. Looked up from germline, CDR1 is SEHNR and CDR2 is FQNEAQ (reference sequence). V was clipped by 3 bases and J by 7 bases, with 10 bases between them. The CDR3 DNA is TGTGCCAGCAGCTTGGAGGCGGGGCAGCCCCAGCATTTT. Translated, it gives CASSLEAGQPQHF.

In nucleotides, the CDR3 is TGCGCCAGCACCACAAGGGGGCCTGACACTGAAGCTTTCTTT. It translates to CASTTRGPDTEAFF. This chain connects TRBV4-1 to TRBJ1-1; 7 bases agree with TRBD1. The CDR3 loop spans 14 amino acids. V was clipped by 7 bases and J by 3 bases; unmatched bases: 8. The germline V gene has CDR1 MGHRA and CDR2 YSYEKL.

CDR3 loop: CASRLGPSPLHF. In DNA form, the CDR3 reads TGTGCCAGCAGACTCGGTCCATCACCCCTCCACTTT. The chain carries TRBV12-3 or TRBV12-4 and TRBJ1-6; D unresolved. The CDR3 is 12 amino acids. Trimming cost V 6 bases and J 10 bases, with 10 bases left between them.

The CDR3 protein is CASSQEWTGRTLHF. Here the CDR3 DNA reads TGTGCCAGCAGCCAAGAGTGGACAGGGAGGACCCTCCACTTT. The rearrangement joins TRBV4-2 to TRBJ1-6, with 8 positions matching TRBD1. The CDR3 is 14 residues long. With 0 bases clipped from V and 14 bases from J, the junction kept 6 bases outside the gene matches. Germline values: CDR1 LGHNA, CDR2 YNFKEQ.